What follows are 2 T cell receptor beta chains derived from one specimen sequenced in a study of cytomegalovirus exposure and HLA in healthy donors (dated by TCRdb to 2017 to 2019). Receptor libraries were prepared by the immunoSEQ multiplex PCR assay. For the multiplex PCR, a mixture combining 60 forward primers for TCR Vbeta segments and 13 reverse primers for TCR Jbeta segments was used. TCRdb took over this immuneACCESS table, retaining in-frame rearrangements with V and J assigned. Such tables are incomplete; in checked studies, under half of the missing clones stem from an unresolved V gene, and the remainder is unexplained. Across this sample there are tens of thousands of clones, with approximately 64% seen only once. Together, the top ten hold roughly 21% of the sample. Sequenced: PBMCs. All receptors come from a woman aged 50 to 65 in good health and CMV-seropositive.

For the CDR3, the DNA is TGTGCCTCGAGGGAGGGAAATCAGCCCCAGCATTTT. Its protein product is CASREGNQPQHF. V gene TRBV30 combines with J gene TRBJ1-5, with no clear D. Germline V CDR1 and CDR2: GTSNPN, SVGIG (reference sequence). The ends were cut back, 7 bases at V and 4 bases at J, with 11 bases in the middle. This CDR3 contains 12 residues.

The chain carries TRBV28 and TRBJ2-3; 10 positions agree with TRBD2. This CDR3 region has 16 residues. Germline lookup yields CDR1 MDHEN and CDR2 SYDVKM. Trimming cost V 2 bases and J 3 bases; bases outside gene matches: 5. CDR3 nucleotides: TGTGCCAGCAGTTTAGCCGCTAGCGGGGGTACAGATACGCAGTATTTT. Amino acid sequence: CASSLAASGGTDTQYF.